A selection of T cell receptor beta chains follows, all from one sample in a study of preoperative IRX-2 immunotherapy in early breast cancer. Assay: immunoSEQ multiplex PCR; the TCRdb copy retains only in-frame clones and omits some. This sample has tens of thousands of clones, with roughly 87% found just once. Sequencing used lymph node tissue, obtained from a patient treated with IRX-2 immunotherapy. These receptors all come from a human donor with breast cancer. CDR3s leave out the opening cysteine and the closing phenylalanine or tryptophan. Each record gives: D gene, V gene, CDR3 protein. D genes are given only for firm matches.

d_call: TRBD2; v_call: TRBV5-1; cdr3_aa: ASSLAWDARTSGRPLTGELF
d_call: TRBD2; v_call: TRBV29-1; cdr3_aa: SEHPGLAPSGANVLT
d_call: -; v_call: TRBV5-5; cdr3_aa: ASSPDPQSTDTQY
d_call: -; v_call: TRBV25-1; cdr3_aa: ASSTFRQRNSPLH
d_call: TRBD2; v_call: TRBV15; cdr3_aa: ATSRAPGLSGGRIGETQY
d_call: -; v_call: TRBV6-4; cdr3_aa: ASRGWIEQY
d_call: -; v_call: TRBV19; cdr3_aa: AISQGVTRVGSGANVLT
d_call: -; v_call: TRBV19; cdr3_aa: ASSGTNTEAF
d_call: -; v_call: TRBV29-1; cdr3_aa: SVEGAGTEAF
d_call: -; v_call: TRBV6-8; cdr3_aa: ASSLRLGTIGELF
d_call: TRBD1; v_call: TRBV15; cdr3_aa: ATSRDAGTALIPQY
d_call: TRBD2; v_call: TRBV19; cdr3_aa: ASSVAGVPLAEQY
d_call: -; v_call: TRBV11-3; cdr3_aa: ASSFRAYTDTQY
d_call: -; v_call: TRBV30; cdr3_aa: AWTRDTGELF
d_call: -; v_call: TRBV6-8; cdr3_aa: ASTMGDTEAF
d_call: -; v_call: TRBV7-7; cdr3_aa: ASSSFGTSEKLF
d_call: TRBD1; v_call: TRBV28; cdr3_aa: ASSLGDRDQPQH
d_call: -; v_call: TRBV18; cdr3_aa: ASSPGWNSHEQY
d_call: TRBD1; v_call: TRBV5-1; cdr3_aa: ASSVLPTGDGSPLH
d_call: -; v_call: TRBV6-7; cdr3_aa: ASSSIWDTLRAETQY
d_call: -; v_call: TRBV30; cdr3_aa: AWSVPFTGNNQPQH
d_call: TRBD1; v_call: TRBV12-5; cdr3_aa: ASGPGQGRNEQF
d_call: -; v_call: TRBV19; cdr3_aa: ASRQDGPYEQY
d_call: -; v_call: TRBV6-8; cdr3_aa: ASSYGVRYEQY
d_call: TRBD2; v_call: TRBV11-3; cdr3_aa: ASSFHGGSKNIQY
d_call: -; v_call: TRBV6-9; cdr3_aa: ASSVPRYEQY
d_call: -; v_call: TRBV2; cdr3_aa: ASSDEPGTDTQY
d_call: -; v_call: TRBV6-8; cdr3_aa: ASSSLSASLSVQF
d_call: -; v_call: TRBV6-8; cdr3_aa: ASSYRLENTEAF
d_call: -; v_call: TRBV18; cdr3_aa: ASSPTDGSGANVLT
d_call: TRBD1; v_call: TRBV19; cdr3_aa: ASSIGGTARETQY
d_call: -; v_call: TRBV6-8; cdr3_aa: ASSYALGFGAF
d_call: -; v_call: TRBV9; cdr3_aa: ASSVVWGGTGELF
d_call: -; v_call: TRBV28; cdr3_aa: ASSSVRQITDTQY
d_call: -; v_call: TRBV6-8; cdr3_aa: ASRPGRNYEQY
d_call: -; v_call: TRBV9; cdr3_aa: ASSVASGEYNEQF
d_call: -; v_call: TRBV6-8; cdr3_aa: ASSVLGAEKLF
d_call: -; v_call: TRBV15; cdr3_aa: ATSRQGKTLKVAF
d_call: -; v_call: TRBV28; cdr3_aa: ASSLINQPQH